This T cell receptor (beta chain) appears in the sequencing data of a study of tumor-infiltrating lymphocytes in localized non-small cell lung cancer. CDR1 and CDR2 (germline): MNHNS, SASEGT. Trimming removed 1 base from V and 3 bases from J, with 6 bases in between. This CDR3 spans 13 amino acids. Repertoires were generated with immunoSEQ multiplex PCR, while TCRdb's copy carries only in-frame clones and drops some. The sample yields some 10,000 clones, less than 75% seen once. The source material was lung tumor tissue. The rearrangement links TRBV6-1 to TRBJ1-1; D not resolved. The clonotype originates from a human donor with non-small cell lung cancer. The DNA for the CDR3 is TGTGCCAGCAGTGAAGTGGATGACACTGAAGCTTTCTTT. Its protein product is CASSEVDDTEAFF.